The sequence of this T cell receptor (beta chain) was determined in a study of shared clonotypes between healthy human individuals. The V and J ends lost 8 bases and 6 bases, in that order; junction bases with no gene match: 10. Germline CDR1 reads MNHEY; CDR2 reads SMNVEV (reference sequence). The CDR3 is 15 amino acids. Naive CD8 cells comprised CD45RO-negative, CCR7-positively selected cells, excluding terminally differentiated effector memory CD45RA+ cells. To note about this clone: Antigen: not known.

The assay ran at deep level. Genomic DNA per cell subset filled all wells of several immunoSEQ plates. In the study's own analysis: Without quality scores, immunoSEQ junctional reads could not be filtered like full-length reads. Generated by immunoSEQ multiplex PCR, the TCRdb table keeps only in-frame clones and is missing some. The DNA was the basis for D and trimming; V, J and clone size are from that table. This table holds approximately 600,000 clones, approximately 95% found once. Study-wide findings and caveats: Approximately 5.3% was the fraction of naive CD4 clonotypes found shared across several donors.

The TCR was taken from a woman aged 25 to 39 in good health. Specimen: naive CD8+ T cells sorted from blood. This chain connects TRBV27 to TRBJ2-1, with 10 bases fitting TRBD2. DNA of the CDR3: TGTGCCAGCGACCCCCGGGCTAGCGGGAGCAATGAGCAGTTCTTC. It translates to CASDPRASGSNEQFF.